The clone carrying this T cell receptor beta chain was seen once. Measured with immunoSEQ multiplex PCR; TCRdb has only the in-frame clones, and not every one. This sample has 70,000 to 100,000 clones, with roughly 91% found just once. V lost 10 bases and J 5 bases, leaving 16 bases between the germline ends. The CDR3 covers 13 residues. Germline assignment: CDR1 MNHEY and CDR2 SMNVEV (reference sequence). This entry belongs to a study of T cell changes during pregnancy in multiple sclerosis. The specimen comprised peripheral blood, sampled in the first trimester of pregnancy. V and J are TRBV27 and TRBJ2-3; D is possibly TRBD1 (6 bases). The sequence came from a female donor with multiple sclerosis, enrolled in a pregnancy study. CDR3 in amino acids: CATGQGKGDTQYF. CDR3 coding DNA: TGTGCCACCGGGCAGGGGAAAGGAGATACGCAGTATTTT.